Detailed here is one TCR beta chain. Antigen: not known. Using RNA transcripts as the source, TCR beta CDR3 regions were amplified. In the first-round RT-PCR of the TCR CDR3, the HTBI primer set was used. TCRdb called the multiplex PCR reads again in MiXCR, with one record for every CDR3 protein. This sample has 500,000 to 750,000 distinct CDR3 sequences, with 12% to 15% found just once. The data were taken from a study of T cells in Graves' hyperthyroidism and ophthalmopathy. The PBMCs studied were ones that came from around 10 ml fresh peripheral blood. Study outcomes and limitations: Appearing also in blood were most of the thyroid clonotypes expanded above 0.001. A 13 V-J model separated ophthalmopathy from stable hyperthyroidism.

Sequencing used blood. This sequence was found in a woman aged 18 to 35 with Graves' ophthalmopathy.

The CDR3 nucleotides are TGCGCCAGCAGCCAAGGGACGGTCTATAATTCACCCCTCCACTTT. Protein product: CASSQGTVYNSPLHF. The chain couples TRBV4-3 to TRBJ1-6, with D unresolved. V shed 1 base and J shed 3 bases, with 7 bases lying between them. This CDR3 comprises 15 residues. The germline gives CDR1 LGHNA, CDR2 YSLEER.